The T cell receptor beta chain described here comes from a study of blood T cell repertoires in COVID-19. The CDR3 extends over 14 amino acids. Germline CDR1 and CDR2: SQVTM and ANQGSEA. The V gene end was trimmed by 6 bases and the J gene end by 2 bases; junction bases not matched to a gene: 6. This clone came up a few times. Data came from immunoSEQ multiplex PCR; TCRdb stores just in-frame clones and leaves some out. The sample contains a few hundred thousand clones, 80% to 90% of which appear only once. The specimen was peripheral blood. The source is a man aged 60 to 69 who had recovered from COVID-19. The chain couples TRBV29-1 to TRBJ2-2; TRBD1 agrees at 7 bases. The CDR3 coding sequence is TGCAGCGTGGGTCGGACAGGCAACACCGGGGAGCTGTTTTTT. It codes for CSVGRTGNTGELFF.